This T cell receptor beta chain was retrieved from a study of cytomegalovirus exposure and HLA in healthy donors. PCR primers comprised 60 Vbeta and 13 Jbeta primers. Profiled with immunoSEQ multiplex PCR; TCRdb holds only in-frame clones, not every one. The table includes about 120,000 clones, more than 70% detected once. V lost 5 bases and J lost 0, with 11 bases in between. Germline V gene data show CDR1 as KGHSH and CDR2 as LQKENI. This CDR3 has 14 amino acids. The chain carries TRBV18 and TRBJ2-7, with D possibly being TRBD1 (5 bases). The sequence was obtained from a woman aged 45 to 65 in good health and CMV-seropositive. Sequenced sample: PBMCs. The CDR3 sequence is CASSSQGTSYEQYF. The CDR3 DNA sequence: TGTGCCAGCTCATCCCAGGGTACCTCCTACGAGCAGTACTTC. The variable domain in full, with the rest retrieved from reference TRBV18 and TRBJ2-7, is NAGVMQNPRHLVRRRGQEARLRCSPMKGHSHVYWYRQLPEEGLKFMVYLQKENIIDESGMPKERFSAEFPKEGPSILRIQQVVRGDSAAYFCASSSQGTSYEQYFGPGTRLTVT.